These 15 T cell receptor beta chains were all obtained from the same sample, sequenced in a study of blood T cell repertoires in COVID-19. Profiled with immunoSEQ multiplex PCR; TCRdb holds only in-frame clones, not every one. The sample consists of 300,000 or so clones, around 86% of them appearing once. The sequenced sample was peripheral blood. The receptors come from a woman aged 50 to 60 with acute or convalescent COVID-19.

The rearrangement links TRBV9 to TRBJ2-5; D is unclear. The germline CDR1 and CDR2 sequences are SGDLS and YYNGEE. CDR3 length: 16 residues. V lost 0 bases and J lost 5, with 17 bases in between. This CDR3 is CASSVGVDGWRETQYF. Written as DNA, the CDR3 is TGTGCCAGCAGCGTAGGTGTCGACGGATGGCGGGAGACCCAGTACTTC.

In its sample, this clone was seen a few times. The chain is built from TRBV4-3 and TRBJ2-3; 9 positions match TRBD2. The CDR3 is 18 amino acids. Germline V CDR1 and CDR2: LGHNA, YSLEER. The junction had 8 bases not matched to a gene; V was cut back by 1 base and J by 0 bases. CDR3 sequence: CASSQVWAGGSSTDTQYF. CDR3 DNA sequence: TGCGCCAGCAGCCAAGTGTGGGCGGGAGGGTCTAGCACAGATACGCAGTATTTT.

This chain connects TRBV30 to TRBJ1-5; D not certain. The V gene lost 1 base and the J gene lost 3 bases, with 10 bases spanning the gap. CDR3 length equals 14 residues. Germline-derived CDR1 and CDR2 are GTSNPN and SVGIG (reference sequence). DNA of the CDR3: TGTGCCTGGAGTGCGGGGAGACTCAATCAGCCCCAGCATTTT. It codes for CAWSAGRLNQPQHF.

CDR3 bases: TGTGCCAGCAATCCCGAGGGCTACGAGCAGTACTTC. Translation gives CASNPEGYEQYF. The chain carries TRBV28 and TRBJ2-7; maybe TRBD2 (5 bases). Germline-derived CDR1 and CDR2 are MDHEN and SYDVKM. The V gene lost 7 bases and the J gene lost 3 bases, with 10 bases spanning the gap. This CDR3 contains 12 residues.

V usage is TRBV28 and J usage is TRBJ2-5, with 12 bases fitting TRBD2. This CDR3 is 18 amino acids long. The V gene's germline CDR1 is MDHEN and CDR2 SYDVKM. V shed 4 bases and J 1 base; nucleotides not matched to a gene: 10. The CDR3 is CASSWRWLAGGLQETQYF. CDR3 sequence (DNA): TGTGCCAGCAGTTGGCGGTGGCTAGCGGGGGGGCTCCAAGAGACCCAGTACTTC.

This rearrangement joins TRBV5-1 to TRBJ2-5, with TRBD1 identical over 7 bases. CDR3 length: 16 amino acids. Germline V CDR1 and CDR2: SGHRS, YFSETQ. V lost 2 bases to trimming and J lost 1 base; unmatched junction nucleotides: 8. The CDR3 bases are TGCGCCAGCAGCTTCGGGACGACAGGGTTCCAAGAGACCCAGTACTTC. It is translated as CASSFGTTGFQETQYF.

The rearrangement joins TRBV28 to TRBJ1-1, with 7 positions matching TRBD1. V shed 2 bases, J shed 1 base, and the junction held 1 base outside the gene matches. The CDR3 runs to 14 residues. In germline, CDR1 is MDHEN, CDR2 SYDVKM. CDR3 DNA sequence: TGTGCCAGCAGTTTAAGGGGGCGGAACACTGAAGCTTTCTTT. Amino acid sequence: CASSLRGRNTEAFF.

The rearrangement links TRBV21-1 to TRBJ2-7; TRBD1, as called in the table, went unchecked against the DNA. TRBV21-1 is recorded as a pseudogene. The CDR3 totals 14 residues. This chain's CDR3 is CASSLGTGGAEQYF. For the CDR3, the DNA is TGTGCCAGCAGCCTCGGGACAGGGGGCGCCGAGCAGTACTTC.

The rearrangement links TRBV19 to TRBJ1-2, with a weak D call TRBD1 (6 bases). The germline gives CDR1 LNHDA, CDR2 SQIVND (reference sequence). The CDR3 runs to 11 residues. Deletions cut 7 bases from V and 7 bases from J, with 10 bases between. CDR3 loop: CASTMGAGYTF. The CDR3 DNA follows: TGTGCCAGTACTATGGGGGCTGGCTACACCTTC. The entire variable domain, with the rest obtained from reference TRBV19 and TRBJ1-2, is as follows: DGGITQSPKYLFRKEGQNVTLSCEQNLNHDAMYWYRQDPGQGLRLIYYSQIVNDFQKGDIAEGYSVSREKKESFPLTVTSAQKNPTAFYLCASTMGAGYTFGSGTRLTVV.

In DNA, the CDR3 is TGTGCCAGCAGCCAAGGATGGACATCGTGGGAGACCCAGTACTTC. Its translation is CASSQGWTSWETQYF. The chain links TRBV14 to TRBJ2-5, with a tentative D call TRBD1 (5 bases). The CDR3 has 15 amino acids. Germline-derived CDR1 and CDR2 are SGHDN and FVKESK. V was trimmed by 1 base and J by 5 bases, leaving 14 bases between them.

The V call is TRBV5-1, the J call TRBJ2-7, with D perhaps TRBD2 (5 bases). The CDR3 is 14 amino acids. With 4 bases removed from V and 2 bases from J, the gap between germline ends came to 13 bases. Germline V gene lookup returns CDR1 SGHRS and CDR2 YFSETQ. The DNA for the CDR3 is TGCGCCAGCAGCACGGCTAGCCCCACCTACGAGCAGTACTTC. This sequence encodes CASSTASPTYEQYF.

V gene TRBV18 combines with J gene TRBJ2-2, with D maybe TRBD2 (6 bases). This CDR3 has 13 amino acids. Germline CDR1 KGHSH, CDR2 LQKENI. Trimming took 6 bases from V and 5 from J, leaving 10 bases between them. The CDR3 loop is CASSEAGTGELFF. CDR3 coding DNA: TGTGCCAGCTCGGAGGCGGGGACCGGGGAGCTGTTTTTT.

The gene calls are TRBV20-1 and TRBJ2-3; 11 bases are a match to TRBD2. The CDR3 has 15 amino acids. Germline CDR1 is DFQATT and CDR2 is SNEGSKA (reference sequence). The V segment lost 3 bases and the J segment 8 bases; nucleotides outside the gene matches: 10. The CDR3 coding sequence is TGCAGTGCTAGTCGAGTAGCGGGAGGGTCTAGTACGCAGTATTTT. Translation gives CSASRVAGGSSTQYF.

The chain links TRBV24-1 to TRBJ2-7; 10 positions match TRBD2. With 9 bases clipped from V and 2 bases from J, the junction kept 9 bases outside the gene matches. CDR1 is KGHDR, CDR2 SFDVKD, per germline. The CDR3 sequence is 15 residues long. In nucleotides, the CDR3 is TGTGCCACCGCGCCTAGCGGGAGACCGCCCTACGAGCAGTACTTC. Its protein product is CATAPSGRPPYEQYF.

This chain links TRBV7-9 with TRBJ2-1; 7 bases fit TRBD2. The CDR3 is 15 amino acids. CDR1 is SEHNR and CDR2 is FQNEAQ in the germline V gene (reference sequence). V shed 3 bases, J shed 9 bases, and the junction held 11 bases outside the gene matches. For the CDR3, the DNA is TGTGCCAGCAGCTTTGGATTCGGGGGGAGCGGTGAGCAGTTCTTC. It specifies CASSFGFGGSGEQFF. The full variable domain, with the rest looked up from reference TRBV7-9 and TRBJ2-1, is DTGVSQNPRHKITKRGQNVTFRCDPISEHNRLYWYRQTLGQGPEFLTYFQNEAQLEKSRLLSDRFSAERPKGSFSTLEIQRTEQGDSAMYLCASSFGFGGSGEQFFGPGTRLTVL.